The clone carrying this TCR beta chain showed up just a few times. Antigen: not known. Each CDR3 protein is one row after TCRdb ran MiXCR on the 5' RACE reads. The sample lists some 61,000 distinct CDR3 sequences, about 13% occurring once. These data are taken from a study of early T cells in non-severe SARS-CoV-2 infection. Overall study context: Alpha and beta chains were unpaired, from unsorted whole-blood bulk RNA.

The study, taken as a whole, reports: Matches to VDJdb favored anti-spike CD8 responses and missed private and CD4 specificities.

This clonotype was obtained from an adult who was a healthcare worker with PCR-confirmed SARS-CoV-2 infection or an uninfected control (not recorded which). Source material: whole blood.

CDR3 amino acids: CASSTVPGQGVGNTIYF. The CDR3, as DNA: TGTGCCAGCAGTACCGTACCCGGACAGGGGGTTGGAAACACCATATATTTT. This sequence joins TRBV6-1 and TRBJ1-3, with 10 nucleotides matching TRBD1. The CDR3 contains 17 residues. CDR1 is MNHNS and CDR2 is SASEGT in the germline V gene. Trimming at V came to 5 bases and at J to 3 bases, leaving 10 bases not matched to a gene.